Shown below are 32 T cell receptor beta chains from a single sample sequenced in a study of human T cells and chemical hapten exposure. The time point is: patch test 1, 2 weeks after DPC sensitization. Treatment denoted: therapeutic diphenylcyclopropenone sensitization with weekly scalp DPC. TCRdb passed the RACE reads through MiXCR, listing each CDR3 protein once. This table holds around 340,000 distinct CDR3 sequences, around 7% found once. The starting material was whole blood, obtained in connection with sensitization to the hapten diphenylcyclopropenone (DPC). The receptors were sampled from a young woman with alopecia areata. Some clones in this sample may be carry-over from other donors' samples.

There are many counts of this clonotype. The chain couples TRBV7-8 to TRBJ1-6; D is unresolved. The CDR3 is made up of 12 amino acids. CDR1 is SGHVS, CDR2 FQNEAQ, per germline. V lost 4 bases to trimming and J lost 10 bases, with 8 bases between them. This chain's CDR3 is CASSSTSSPLHF. CDR3 coding DNA: TGTGCCAGCAGCTCAACTTCCTCACCCCTCCACTTT.

The sample holds many counts of this clonotype. The chain has TRBV3-1 and TRBJ1-3; a weak D match, TRBD1 (5 bases). V was cut by 0 bases and J by 4 bases, with 13 bases left in between. CDR3 length: 16 residues. Germline V lookup: CDR1 LGHDT, CDR2 YNNKEL (reference sequence). The CDR3 loop reads CASSQDRGVMGNTIYF. CDR3 bases: TGTGCCAGCAGCCAAGATAGGGGAGTTATGGGAAACACCATATATTTT.

This clonotype was seen a few times. V is TRBV20-1 and J is TRBJ2-3; D is uncertain. This CDR3 comprises 10 residues. V was clipped by 3 bases and J by 5 bases, with 3 bases between them. Germline CDR1 reads DFQATT; CDR2 reads SNEGSKA (reference sequence). CDR3: CSARIDTQYF. The CDR3 nucleotides are TGCAGTGCTAGGATAGATACGCAGTATTTT.

This clonotype was seen a handful of times. The chain links TRBV6-1 to TRBJ2-1; TRBD2 aligns across 10 bases. The ends lost 6 bases at V and 7 bases at J; junction bases unmatched: 9. The CDR3 sequence is 15 residues long. Germline CDR1 MNHNS, CDR2 SASEGT. CDR3 sequence (DNA): TGTGCCAGCAGGCTAGCGGGGGCCCTAGGGAATGAGCAGTTCTTC. Protein sequence: CASRLAGALGNEQFF.

This chain connects TRBV12-2 to TRBJ1-5; the table assigns TRBD1, which was not confirmed against the DNA. TRBV12-2 is marked as a pseudogene. The CDR3 consists of 11 residues. CDR3 protein: CARWGNQPQHF. The CDR3 DNA reads as TGTGCAAGGTGGGGGAATCAGCCCCAGCATTTT.

This clonotype has just a few counts. The rearrangement links TRBV6-2 or TRBV6-3 to TRBJ1-1, with D uncertain. The V end was cut by 7 bases, the J end by 8 bases, with 14 bases between. Looked up from germline, CDR1 is MNHEY and CDR2 is SVGEGT. This CDR3 region has 12 residues. The CDR3 nucleotides are TGTGCCAGCAACTATCCCGTGGCAGAAGCTTTCTTT. It yields the protein CASNYPVAEAFF.

In its sample, this clonotype was seen many times. The J gene is TRBJ2-1, the V gene TRBV29-1; D uncertain. The V and J ends lost 6 bases and 6 bases respectively, with 6 bases between them. The germline V gene encodes CDR1 SQVTM and CDR2 ANQGSEA. The CDR3 length is 10 residues. The CDR3 DNA is TGCAGCGTCGCTGTCAATGAGCAGTTCTTC. The encoded protein is CSVAVNEQFF.

At least ten counts were recorded for this clonotype. This chain uses TRBV5-4 with TRBJ2-2, with 11 bases matching TRBD2. The germline V gene encodes CDR1 SGHNT and CDR2 YYREEE (reference sequence). The CDR3 is 18 amino acids. Trimming took 0 bases from V and 2 from J; bases not matched to a gene: 6. The CDR3 spells CASSLASGGNLNTGELFF. The CDR3, as DNA: TGTGCCAGCAGCTTGGCTAGCGGGGGGAATTTAAACACCGGGGAGCTGTTTTTT.

The chain is built from TRBV12-5 and TRBJ1-1; D remains unclear. V lost 4 bases, J lost 2 bases, and 2 bases lay in between. The CDR3 runs to 11 residues. CDR1 LGHNT and CDR2 FRNRAP come from the germline V gene. The CDR3 region is CASGYNTEAFF. CDR3 coding DNA: TGTGCTAGTGGTTATAACACTGAAGCTTTCTTT.

This chain connects TRBV7-2 to TRBJ1-1; 8 bases are a match to TRBD1. This CDR3 has 14 residues. J was trimmed by 5 bases and V by 6 bases; bases with no gene match: 8. CDR1 and CDR2 from the germline V gene are SGHTA and FQGNSA. The CDR3 spells CASSSGTGRTEAFF. Here the CDR3 DNA reads TGTGCCAGCAGTTCCGGGACAGGTCGTACTGAAGCTTTCTTT.

Many counts were recorded for this clonotype. V usage is TRBV7-2 and J usage is TRBJ2-2, with D perhaps given as TRBD1 or TRBD2 (5 bases each). This CDR3 region has 18 residues. Germline assignment: CDR1 SGHTA and CDR2 FQGNSA. V was clipped by 5 bases and J by 4 bases, with 23 bases between them. The CDR3 loop is CASSLLAWSGGGTGELFF. The CDR3 coding sequence is TGTGCCAGCAGCCTATTAGCATGGTCAGGTGGGGGCACCGGGGAGCTGTTTTTT.

The rearrangement links TRBV6-4 to TRBJ2-2, with a weak D call TRBD2 (5 bases). The CDR3 has 13 residues. Germline V gene lookup returns CDR1 MRHNA and CDR2 SNTAGT. Trimming cost V 5 bases and J 7 bases, with 11 bases left between them. This CDR3 is CASSFGEYGELFF. CDR3 DNA: TGTGCCAGCAGTTTCGGGGAATACGGGGAGCTGTTTTTT.

Notes on this clonotype: A read error is possible here, since a much larger clone lies one base away. This chain uses TRBV13 with TRBJ2-7, with D uncertain. Between the trimmed V and J ends, which lost 4 bases and 8 bases, there was a span of 15 bases. This CDR3 has 13 residues. The germline V gene has CDR1 PRHDT and CDR2 FYEKMQ (reference sequence). The CDR3 loop reads CASSSRRSTKQYF. DNA of the CDR3: TGTGCCAGCAGCTCGCGAAGGTCTACGAAGCAGTACTTC.

A few counts support this clonotype. V usage is TRBV13 and J usage is TRBJ2-7, with TRBD2 matching 12 bases. In germline, CDR1 is PRHDT, CDR2 FYEKMQ (reference sequence). Losses at the gene ends were 5 bases for V and 0 bases for J; bases not matched to a gene: 11. The CDR3 consists of 18 residues. The CDR3 spells CASSARRRLAGDSYEQYF. In nucleotides, the CDR3 is TGTGCCAGCAGCGCACGAAGAAGACTAGCGGGGGACTCCTACGAGCAGTACTTC.

This clonotype was counted many times. V is TRBV12-3 or TRBV12-4 and J is TRBJ2-7, with TRBD1 as a possible D gene (6 bases). The CDR3 sequence is 12 residues long. Trimming stripped 6 bases from V and 6 bases from J, with 12 bases between. CDR3 sequence (DNA): TGTGCCAGCAGAGTAACAGGGTTCGAGCAGTACTTC. Protein product: CASRVTGFEQYF.

This clonotype was picked up a small number of times. The rearrangement links TRBV5-1 to TRBJ2-7, with D unclear. This CDR3 has 14 residues. The germline gives CDR1 SGHRS, CDR2 YFSETQ. With 0 bases removed from V and 12 bases from J, the gap between germline ends came to 19 bases. The CDR3 is CASSLAGEDRPRYF. Written as DNA, the CDR3 is TGCGCCAGCAGCTTGGCTGGAGAGGATCGCCCCCGGTACTTC.

This chain connects TRBV20-1 to TRBJ1-5, with D perhaps TRBD1 (5 bases). CDR1 is DFQATT and CDR2 is SNEGSKA in the germline V gene (reference sequence). The CDR3 has 14 residues. Trimming removed 5 bases at V and 2 bases at J, with 13 bases between. The CDR3 spells CSALPRGGNQPQHF. The CDR3 nucleotides read TGCAGTGCTCTACCTAGGGGTGGCAATCAGCCCCAGCATTTT.

The table lists this clonotype with a few counts. The gene calls are TRBV7-9 and TRBJ1-1; TRBD1 matches 8 bases. There are 14 residues in the CDR3. Germline CDR1 and CDR2: SEHNR and FQNEAQ (reference sequence). With V trimmed by 5 bases and J by 5 bases, 7 bases remained unmatched. The CDR3 is CASSLGQEKTEAFF. In DNA form, the CDR3 reads TGTGCCAGCAGCCTGGGACAGGAGAAGACTGAAGCTTTCTTT.

In regard to this clonotype: At one end, the junction sequence differs from germline, possibly due to a read error. V usage is TRBV4-1 and J usage is TRBJ2-1, with 11 positions matching TRBD2. The germline gives CDR1 MGHRA, CDR2 YSYEKL. The CDR3 contains 19 residues. CDR3 loop: CASSQPHPSPSGGNNEQFF. The CDR3 DNA reads TGCGCCAGTAGCCAACCTCACCCAAGTCCTAGCGGGGGGAACAATGAGCAGTTCTTC.

This clonotype was counted many times. This chain uses TRBV21-1 with TRBJ2-4; no check of the table's D call, TRBD1, against the DNA was made. TRBV21-1 is marked as a pseudogene. CDR3 size: 14 residues. CDR3 DNA: TGTGCCAGCAGCACGGGGACAGTAAAAAACATTCAGTACTTC. Its protein product is CASSTGTVKNIQYF.

This clonotype was seen many times. The V call is TRBV9, the J call TRBJ2-2; 10 nucleotides agree with TRBD2. The CDR3 sequence is 16 residues long. The germline gives CDR1 SGDLS, CDR2 YYNGEE. With V trimmed by 0 bases and J by 3 bases, 2 bases remained unmatched. The chain's CDR3 is CASSVVGLADTGELFF. CDR3 DNA sequence: TGTGCCAGCAGCGTAGTCGGACTAGCGGACACCGGGGAGCTGTTTTTT.

The V call is TRBV7-2, the J call TRBJ2-1; the D is unclear. Looked up from germline, CDR1 is SGHTA and CDR2 is FQGNSA. The V end was cut by 5 bases, the J end by 5 bases, with 10 bases between. The CDR3 extends over 13 amino acids. The CDR3 nucleotides read TGTGCCAGCAGCCTGGACCCCAACAATGAGCAGTTCTTC. Translating gives CASSLDPNNEQFF.

Many counts were recorded for this clonotype. In DNA form, the CDR3 reads TGTGCCAGCAGCTTAGGACCGGGGACTTCAGAAGCTTTCTTT. The encoded protein is CASSLGPGTSEAFF. The rearrangement joins TRBV7-3 to TRBJ1-1; D may be TRBD1 (5 bases). CDR3 length: 14 residues. Trimming took off 2 bases at V and 8 bases at J, with 15 bases between the two ends. Germline CDR1 and CDR2: SGHTA and FQGTGA.

At least ten counts were recorded for this clonotype. J is TRBJ2-3 and V is TRBV6-2 or TRBV6-3; no definite D call. The CDR3 consists of 16 residues. Per germline, CDR1 MNHEY and CDR2 SVGEGT. The V and J ends lost 7 bases and 4 bases respectively, with 21 bases between them. The CDR3 loop reads CASIPERNSYADTQYF. CDR3 bases: TGTGCCAGCATTCCTGAGCGTAATAGCTACGCAGATACGCAGTATTTT.

This clonotype occurred a few times. The V gene is TRBV27, the J gene TRBJ2-2; D call uncertain. V gave up 5 bases and J gave up 4 bases, with 14 bases separating them. CDR1 and CDR2 from the germline V gene are MNHEY and SMNVEV (reference sequence). CDR3 length equals 15 residues. CDR3 sequence reads: CASSPRGAITGELFF. The CDR3 coding sequence is TGTGCCAGCAGTCCAAGAGGAGCCATCACCGGGGAGCTGTTTTTT.

The chain combines TRBV9 with TRBJ1-5; weak D call: TRBD1 (6 bases). The CDR3 has 15 residues. Trimming took 0 bases from V and 2 from J, leaving 9 bases between them. Germline lookup yields CDR1 SGDLS and CDR2 YYNGEE. CDR3 amino acids: CASSVEGGGNQPQHF. In DNA, the CDR3 is TGTGCCAGCAGCGTAGAAGGGGGGGGCAATCAGCCCCAGCATTTT. The full variable domain, completed using reference TRBV9 and TRBJ1-5, is DSGVTQTPKHLITATGQRVTLRCSPRSGDLSVYWYQQSLDQGLQFLIQYYNGEERAKGNILERFSAQQFPDLHSELNLSSLELGDSALYFCASSVEGGGNQPQHFGDGTRLSIL.

Only a few counts were recorded for this clonotype. This rearrangement joins TRBV27 to TRBJ2-6, with TRBD2 identical over 13 bases. Germline trimming cut 5 bases from V and 0 bases from J; bases unmatched to any gene: 7. Germline CDR1 MNHEY, CDR2 SMNVEV (reference sequence). The CDR3 has 19 residues. DNA of the CDR3: TGTGCCAGCAGTGCAAGACTAGCGGGGGGAAGCTCTGGGGCCAACGTCCTGACTTTC. Translation: CASSARLAGGSSGANVLTF.

The rearrangement uses TRBV3-1 and TRBJ1-4, with 7 positions matching TRBD1. CDR3 length equals 15 residues. CDR1 and CDR2 (germline): LGHDT, YNNKEL (reference sequence). V was clipped by 4 bases and J by 3 bases; unmatched bases: 5. CDR3 nucleotide sequence: TGTGCCAGCAGCCTATCGGGACAGCCTAATGAAAAACTGTTTTTT. Translating gives CASSLSGQPNEKLFF.

This clonotype was found many times. The chain employs TRBV5-1 and TRBJ2-3; D perhaps matches TRBD2 (7 bases). CDR1 is SGHRS, CDR2 YFSETQ, per germline. V lost 2 bases, J lost 4 bases, and 14 bases lay in between. This CDR3 spans 15 amino acids. CDR3 DNA sequence: TGCGCCAGCAGCTTCGAGGGGGGGCTCGCAGATACGCAGTATTTT. It yields the protein CASSFEGGLADTQYF.

This clonotype was found a few times. The chain links TRBV12-3 or TRBV12-4 to TRBJ2-5; no clear D gene. The CDR3 is 14 amino acids. V was pared by 6 bases and J by 0 bases, with 11 bases between. The CDR3 DNA reads as TGTGCCAGCAGACTGTTCGGGTACCAAGAGACCCAGTACTTC. Its translation: CASRLFGYQETQYF.

This clonotype was counted between two and nine times. The genes are TRBV24-1 and TRBJ2-1; TRBD1 might be the D (5 bases). Germline lookup yields CDR1 KGHDR and CDR2 SFDVKD. There are 17 residues in the CDR3. V lost 2 bases, J lost 2 bases, and 15 bases lay in between. The DNA for the CDR3 is TGTGCCACCAGTGATTCGGTAACAGGTACAGCCTACAATGAGCAGTTCTTC. It codes for CATSDSVTGTAYNEQFF.

Only a few counts were recorded for this clonotype. The chain recombines TRBV5-4 with TRBJ2-1; the D gene is possibly TRBD1 (6 bases). The CDR3 extends over 17 amino acids. With 0 bases removed from V and 0 bases from J, the gap between germline ends came to 13 bases. CDR1 is SGHNT, CDR2 YYREEE, per germline (reference sequence). CDR3 in amino acids: CASSLVVDSRSYNEQFF. CDR3 coding DNA: TGTGCCAGCAGCTTGGTGGTGGACAGTCGCTCCTACAATGAGCAGTTCTTC.